The next 16 T cell receptor beta chains were all read from a single sample in a study of cytomegalovirus exposure and HLA in healthy donors. The PCR was carried out with 60 Vbeta primers and 13 Jbeta primers. Sequencing was performed with immunoSEQ multiplex PCR; in TCRdb, only in-frame clones are kept and a portion is missing. The sample includes over 100,000 clones, about 60% of them seen just once. The sample taken for sequencing was PBMCs. Receptors were obtained from a man aged 40-55 years in good health and CMV-seropositive.

This sequence joins TRBV29-1 and TRBJ2-5; unclear D gene. Between the trimmed V and J ends, which lost 3 bases and 2 bases, there was a span of 7 bases. Germline CDR1 and CDR2: SQVTM and ANQGSEA. The CDR3 is 12 residues long. Here the CDR3 DNA reads TGCAGCGTTGAGGCAGAACAAGAGACCCAGTACTTC. The encoded protein is CSVEAEQETQYF.

The V and J genes are TRBV29-1 and TRBJ1-2; TRBD1 agrees at 7 bases. The CDR3 runs to 14 residues. The V gene's germline CDR1 is SQVTM and CDR2 ANQGSEA. V lost 5 bases to trimming and J lost 0 bases; unmatched junction nucleotides: 6. This chain's CDR3 is CSVTRQGANYGYTF. CDR3 DNA: TGCAGCGTTACTAGACAGGGAGCTAACTATGGCTACACCTTC.

V and J are TRBV6-1 and TRBJ2-1; 9 bases fit TRBD1. This CDR3 has 16 residues. V was pared by 4 bases and J by 12 bases, with 16 bases of the junction left unmatched. CDR1 is MNHNS and CDR2 is SASEGT in the germline V gene. CDR3 amino acids: CASSGWGDRVGVVQFF. CDR3 DNA sequence: TGTGCCAGCAGTGGGTGGGGGGACAGGGTGGGAGTGGTGCAGTTCTTC.

The genes are TRBV5-1 and TRBJ2-3; D call uncertain. CDR3 length equals 11 residues. The V end was cut by 2 bases, the J end by 7 bases, with 5 bases between. Germline-derived CDR1 and CDR2 are SGHRS and YFSETQ. The DNA of the CDR3 is TGCGCCAGCAGCTTCGGTTATACGCAGTATTTT. Its protein product is CASSFGYTQYF.

The chain joins TRBV7-3 to TRBJ1-5; a weak D match, TRBD1 (5 bases). The V gene lost 3 bases and the J gene lost 3 bases, with 6 bases spanning the gap. The CDR3 contains 13 residues. Germline-derived CDR1 and CDR2 are SGHTA and FQGTGA. Here the CDR3 DNA reads TGTGCCAGCAGCTTGGGGCTCAATCAGCCCCAGCATTTT. Amino acids: CASSLGLNQPQHF.

This chain links TRBV7-2 with TRBJ1-2; TRBD1 aligns across 9 bases. V shed 4 bases, J shed 4 bases, and the junction held 4 bases outside the gene matches. The CDR3 runs 14 residues. The V gene's germline CDR1 is SGHTA and CDR2 FQGNSA. CDR3 in DNA: TGTGCCAGCAGCTCCGGACAGGGGCGCTATGGCTACACCTTC. It encodes CASSSGQGRYGYTF.

This chain uses TRBV12-2 with TRBJ2-1; the table calls TRBD2, which could not be checked here. TRBV12-2 is described as a pseudogene. This CDR3 contains 15 residues. CDR3 region: CASRSGLAGLVEQFF. CDR3 in DNA: TGTGCAAGTCGCTCAGGCCTAGCGGGGCTAGTTGAGCAGTTCTTC.

The chain recombines TRBV6-6 with TRBJ1-6; D not certain. Trimming cost V 4 bases and J 9 bases, with 16 bases left between them. Per the germline V gene, CDR1 is MNHNY and CDR2 is SVGAGI (reference sequence). The length of the CDR3 is 15 residues. The CDR3 sequence is CASSLDRGGSSPLHF. The CDR3 coding sequence is TGTGCCAGCAGTTTGGACCGGGGAGGGAGTTCACCCCTCCACTTT.

The chain is built from TRBV5-8 and TRBJ1-5, with 7 bases that match TRBD1. Germline loops: CDR1 SGHTS, CDR2 YDEGEE. Trimming at V came to 2 bases and at J to 6 bases, leaving 5 bases not matched to a gene. The CDR3 extends over 14 amino acids. The CDR3 reads CASSLRQGSQPQHF. The CDR3 nucleotides are TGTGCCAGCAGCTTAAGACAGGGATCTCAGCCCCAGCATTTT.

This chain links TRBV9 with TRBJ2-2; 11 bases are a match to TRBD1. This CDR3 spans 14 amino acids. V lost 4 bases and J lost 7; bases outside the gene matches: 3. CDR1 SGDLS and CDR2 YYNGEE come from the germline V gene. The CDR3 spells CASSRDRGVGELFF. CDR3 DNA: TGTGCCAGCAGCCGGGACAGGGGGGTCGGGGAGCTGTTTTTT.

The V gene is TRBV7-3, the J gene TRBJ1-5; D ambiguous. Trimming shortened V by 5 bases and J by 2 bases, and 25 bases separated the two germline ends. The CDR3 spans 19 residues. Germline V gene data show CDR1 as SGHTA and CDR2 as FQGTGA. In DNA form, the CDR3 reads TGTGCCAGCAGCCCCGTACAATTCGATATAGCGTATGGCAATCAGCCCCAGCATTTT. It translates to CASSPVQFDIAYGNQPQHF.

The chain uses TRBV10-3 and TRBJ2-5; 9 bases are shared with TRBD2. V trimming: 3 bases; J trimming: 5 bases; junction bases outside the gene matches: 7. This CDR3 contains 15 residues. The germline gives CDR1 ENHRY, CDR2 SYGVKD. The CDR3 DNA reads as TGTGCCATCAGTGATCCAGCGGGAGGTCTTGAGACCCAGTACTTC. This translates into CAISDPAGGLETQYF.

V is TRBV5-1 and J is TRBJ2-3, with 14 bases that match TRBD2. The CDR3 contains 16 residues. V lost 4 bases, J lost 4 bases, and 5 bases stayed unmatched. Germline values: CDR1 SGHRS, CDR2 YFSETQ. The CDR3: CASSPGTSGGADTQYF. CDR3 coding DNA: TGCGCCAGCAGCCCGGGGACTAGCGGGGGTGCAGATACGCAGTATTTT.

The chain combines TRBV7-3 with TRBJ2-5; D may be TRBD2 (5 bases). The CDR3 loop spans 15 amino acids. Trimming shortened V by 5 bases and J by 5 bases, and 18 bases separated the two germline ends. Per the germline V gene, CDR1 is SGHTA and CDR2 is FQGTGA. CDR3: CASSTNSEGRETQYF. The CDR3 nucleotides are TGTGCCAGCAGCACAAATTCTGAGGGTCGGGAGACCCAGTACTTC.

This clone was detected a few times. The chain is built from TRBV5-1 and TRBJ2-3, with 11 bases that match TRBD2. J gave up 2 bases and V 0 bases, and 5 bases lay outside the gene matches. Germline V lookup: CDR1 SGHRS, CDR2 YFSETQ. CDR3 length equals 17 residues. In DNA form, the CDR3 reads TGCGCCAGCAGCTTGGAGTTAGCGGGGGGGGCCACAGATACGCAGTATTTT. Its translation is CASSLELAGGATDTQYF.

The chain uses TRBV6-1 and TRBJ2-7; TRBD1 agrees at 8 bases. Germline V gene lookup returns CDR1 MNHNS and CDR2 SASEGT. The trim removed 8 bases at V and 2 bases at J, leaving 5 bases unmatched. The CDR3 contains 13 residues. The CDR3 DNA follows: TGTGCCAGCTCCCGGGACAGGACCTACGAGCAGTACTTC. As protein: CASSRDRTYEQYF.